This T cell receptor beta chain was profiled in a study of blood T cell repertoires in COVID-19. Original processing notes: The authors estimated nucleated cell counts from reference gene primer amplification. Using immunoSEQ multiplex PCR, the repertoire was profiled, and TCRdb retains in-frame clones only, with some absent. That table supplies the V and J calls and clone size; D and trimming were determined from the DNA. The data contain 25,000 to 30,000 clones, 85% to 95% of them seen just once; the ten biggest clones take up roughly 0.83%. V shed 3 bases and J shed 2 bases, with 16 bases lying between them. This CDR3 has 16 residues. Germline CDR1 and CDR2: MDHEN and SYDVKM.

This TCR was sampled from a woman in her 70s with COVID-19, enrolled during active disease. The sample was peripheral blood. This chain uses TRBV28 with TRBJ1-2, with D perhaps matching TRBD1 (6 bases). The CDR3 DNA reads TGTGCCAGCAGTTTGGCTGGACAGATGAGGAACTATGGCTACACCTTC. Amino acid sequence: CASSLAGQMRNYGYTF.